The clone carrying this T cell receptor beta chain came up a few times. The antigen is undetermined. A second about 6 to 11 cycle PCR used barcoded and J-beta primers. TCRdb independently ran MiXCR on the 5' RACE reads; one entry per CDR3 protein. The sample yields about 1.6 million distinct CDR3 sequences, roughly 32% seen once. Isolation of PBMCs gave at least 6 million cells per sample. This specimen comes from a study of blood T cells in healthy people across ages. Points from the study as a whole: Donor CMV status, an unknown factor, possibly confounded changes in expanded clonotypes.

The sample comprised blood. The TCR comes from a woman aged 30 to 39 in good health.

The CDR3 DNA reads TGTGCCAGCAGTGAATGGGACAGCACCTACGAGCAGTACTTC. Translated, it gives CASSEWDSTYEQYF. The chain joins TRBV6-1 to TRBJ2-7; 7 bases are shared with TRBD1. Trimming removed 2 bases from V and 2 bases from J; junction bases left unmatched: 3. Per the germline V gene, CDR1 is MNHNS and CDR2 is SASEGT. The CDR3 is made up of 14 amino acids.